This TCR beta chain was retrieved from a study of blood T cell repertoires in COVID-19. Study details: COVID-19 samples from acute and convalescent phases originated in the United States, Italy and Spain. T cells, B-cell-depleted T cells, or PBMCs provided the cDNA or gDNA that served as material.

V was cut by 5 bases and J by 3 bases, with 8 bases left in between. The CDR3 extends over 12 amino acids. Germline CDR1 and CDR2: MDHEN and SYDVKM. Under the authors' procedure: Nucleated cell number was recorded as an estimate derived from reference gene primer amplification. Generated by immunoSEQ multiplex PCR, the TCRdb table keeps only in-frame clones and is missing some. From that table come the V and J calls and clone size; the DNA was used to work out D and trimming. Among about 47,000 clones listed, approximately 88% were seen once. The receptor was isolated from a man aged 55 to 70 with active COVID-19. The sequenced material came from peripheral blood. The genes are TRBV28 and TRBJ2-7; tentatively, D is TRBD1 (6 bases). CDR3 coding DNA: TGTGCCAGCAGTCGACAGGACTACGAGCAGTACTTC. It codes for CASSRQDYEQYF.